This TCR beta chain was captured in a study of read filtering for tumor transcriptome and immune sequencing. Across the whole study: Revised staging placed eight or nine patients in R-ISS I, roughly 17 in II, more than five in III. Overall study results and limits: This fraction held mixed bone marrow immune cells after CD138-negative sorting.

This clonotype occurred many times. Antigen: not known. The CDR3 sequence is 15 residues long. CDR1 and CDR2 (germline): SGHTA, FQGNSA. J gave up 6 bases and V 6 bases, and 11 bases lay outside the gene matches. The library was built from about 0.4 ug RNA with molecular barcoded adaptors for alpha/delta and beta/gamma chains. Using its own MiXCR run on the reads, TCRdb lists one record per CDR3 protein. The sample has tens of thousands of distinct CDR3 sequences; approximately 12% are singletons. The V gene is TRBV7-2, the J gene TRBJ2-1; 7 bases fit TRBD1. This clonotype was obtained from a donor older than 35 with multiple myeloma. Material: a population of CD138-negative cells sorted from bone marrow. The CDR3 region is CASRKQGTQINEQFF. As DNA, the CDR3 is TGTGCCAGCAGAAAACAGGGGACGCAGATCAATGAGCAGTTCTTC.